Following are 20 T cell receptor beta chains from one sample sequenced in a study of cytomegalovirus exposure and HLA in healthy donors. Vbeta (60) and Jbeta (13) primers were used in the PCR. Assay: immunoSEQ multiplex PCR; the TCRdb copy retains only in-frame clones and omits some. This sample's clone table lists approximately 110,000 clones. Sequencing was performed on PBMCs. All receptors come from a man between 18 and 35 years old in good health and CMV-seronegative.

This chain uses TRBV19 with TRBJ2-7, with 9 bases lining up with TRBD1. Germline V gene sequence: CDR1 LNHDA, CDR2 SQIVND (reference sequence). CDR3 length equals 14 residues. The trim removed 3 bases at V and 7 bases at J, leaving 7 bases unmatched. The DNA for the CDR3 is TGTGCCAGTAGTATCCTCTCTGGACAGGGGGAGCAGTACTTC. Translated, it gives CASSILSGQGEQYF.

The V and J genes are TRBV28 and TRBJ1-4; tentative D call: TRBD1 (5 bases). The germline V and J ends were trimmed by 11 bases and 4 bases, with 11 bases remaining between them. This CDR3 is built from 12 residues. The V gene's germline CDR1 is MDHEN and CDR2 SYDVKM. CDR3 region: CAARGYNEKLFF. CDR3 nucleotides: TGTGCCGCCCGGGGGTATAATGAAAAACTGTTTTTT.

V usage is TRBV30 and J usage is TRBJ1-3, with 9 bases lining up with TRBD1. V lost 4 bases to trimming and J lost 4 bases; unmatched junction nucleotides: 5. Germline lookup yields CDR1 GTSNPN and CDR2 SVGIG (reference sequence). The CDR3 spans 14 residues. DNA for the CDR3: TGTGCCTGGAACACAGGGGGCGCGGGAAACACCATATATTTT. Its translation is CAWNTGGAGNTIYF.

The gene calls are TRBV18 and TRBJ1-1; D call uncertain. This CDR3 has 14 residues. Per germline, CDR1 KGHSH and CDR2 LQKENI. V lost 6 bases and J lost 0, with 11 bases in between. CDR3 in amino acids: CASSSLQVNTEAFF. In nucleotides, the CDR3 is TGTGCCAGCTCTTCGCTCCAGGTGAACACTGAAGCTTTCTTT.

The genes are TRBV19 and TRBJ2-6; the D gene is possibly TRBD1 (5 bases). Germline CDR1 reads LNHDA; CDR2 reads SQIVND (reference sequence). The V and J ends lost 11 bases and 0 bases respectively, with 17 bases between them. The CDR3 is 16 amino acids. CDR3 in DNA: TGTGCCCTGGTCCAGGGCCGGAGCTCTGGGGCCAACGTCCTGACTTTC. Its translation is CALVQGRSSGANVLTF. Filled out from reference TRBV19 and TRBJ2-6, the complete variable domain reads DGGITQSPKYLFRKEGQNVTLSCEQNLNHDAMYWYRQDPGQGLRLIYYSQIVNDFQKGDIAEGYSVSREKKESFPLTVTSAQKNPTAFYLCALVQGRSSGANVLTFGAGSRLTVL.

This sequence joins TRBV7-9 and TRBJ2-3, with 7 nucleotides matching TRBD2. The CDR3 runs to 14 residues. Germline-derived CDR1 and CDR2 are SEHNR and FQNEAQ (reference sequence). Trimming cost V 6 bases and J 3 bases; bases outside gene matches: 6. The CDR3 loop is CASRFTSATDTQYF. CDR3 DNA: TGTGCCAGCAGGTTTACTAGCGCGACAGATACGCAGTATTTT.

Notes on this clone: The junction does not match germline at one end; this may be a read error. The rearrangement links TRBV7-8 to TRBJ1-2; D unclear. The CDR3 length is 15 residues. Germline V gene data show CDR1 as SGHVS and CDR2 as FQNEAQ. The chain's CDR3 is CASSLEDSGHYDYTF. CDR3 nucleotides: TGTGCCAGCAGCTTAGAAGACTCGGGTCACTATGACTACACCTTC.

V and J are TRBV6-5 and TRBJ2-5; TRBD2 matches at 7 bases. This CDR3 is 12 amino acids long. CDR1 and CDR2 from the germline V gene are MNHEY and SVGAGI. J gave up 7 bases and V 6 bases, and 5 bases lay outside the gene matches. CDR3 in amino acids: CASRRGGGTQYF. The CDR3 coding sequence is TGTGCCAGCAGACGCGGGGGTGGGACCCAGTACTTC.

The chain employs TRBV18 and TRBJ1-4; D is uncertain. V was trimmed by 2 bases and J by 0 bases, leaving 19 bases between them. The V gene's germline CDR1 is KGHSH and CDR2 LQKENI. The CDR3 sequence is 19 residues long. The CDR3 DNA reads as TGTGCCAGCTCACCAAAACCCAGGATCGTTCCATCAACTAATGAAAAACTGTTTTTT. Protein: CASSPKPRIVPSTNEKLFF.

The chain carries TRBV29-1 and TRBJ2-1, with D possibly TRBD2 on 6 matching bases. The CDR3 extends over 16 amino acids. The V gene's germline CDR1 is SQVTM and CDR2 ANQGSEA. V gave up 7 bases and J gave up 1 base, with 20 bases separating them. In nucleotides, the CDR3 is TGCAGCGCGGCCGGGGGTCGGCGGCTTTCCTACAATGAGCAGTTCTTC. Its protein is CSAAGGRRLSYNEQFF.

This chain joins TRBV10-3 and TRBJ2-1, with D tentatively TRBD1 (5 bases). Deletions cut 9 bases from V and 2 bases from J, with 14 bases between. This CDR3 has 14 amino acids. CDR1 and CDR2 from the germline V gene are ENHRY and SYGVKD. CDR3 sequence: CAIRLEGAYNEQFF. For the CDR3, the DNA is TGTGCCATTCGACTGGAAGGGGCCTACAATGAGCAGTTCTTC.

The rearrangement uses TRBV5-5 and TRBJ2-7; TRBD2 is a possible D gene (6 bases). Deletions cut 4 bases from V and 0 bases from J, with 11 bases between. Per the germline V gene, CDR1 is SGHKS and CDR2 is YYEKEE (reference sequence). CDR3 length: 14 amino acids. The CDR3 loop is CASSPLDYSYEQYF. The CDR3 DNA follows: TGTGCCAGCAGCCCCTTGGACTACTCCTACGAGCAGTACTTC.

The gene calls are TRBV5-5 and TRBJ1-5; D is uncertain. V lost 0 bases and J lost 3, with 10 bases in between. The germline gives CDR1 SGHKS, CDR2 YYEKEE (reference sequence). This CDR3 comprises 15 residues. In DNA, the CDR3 is TGTGCCAGCAGCTTGGGTCAGTTCTCCAATCAGCCCCAGCATTTT. The encoded protein is CASSLGQFSNQPQHF.

The J gene is TRBJ1-5, the V gene TRBV6-1; 7 positions match TRBD1. Germline V lookup: CDR1 MNHNS, CDR2 SASEGT. This CDR3 has 14 amino acids. V was pared by 6 bases and J by 2 bases, with 4 bases of the junction left unmatched. As DNA, the CDR3 is TGTGCCAGCAGCGTCACAGGGGGCAATCAGCCCCAGCATTTT. It translates to CASSVTGGNQPQHF.

The chain employs TRBV6-1 and TRBJ2-7; TRBD1 matches at 9 bases. This CDR3 comprises 16 residues. Germline V CDR1 and CDR2: MNHNS, SASEGT. Germline trimming cut 1 base from V and 7 bases from J; bases unmatched to any gene: 11. CDR3 sequence (DNA): TGTGCCAGCAGTGAAGAATTGGGACAGGGTTCGGGGGAGCAGTACTTC. Translated, it gives CASSEELGQGSGEQYF.

V gene TRBV7-2 combines with J gene TRBJ2-7; 7 nucleotides agree with TRBD2. The germline V gene encodes CDR1 SGHTA and CDR2 FQGNSA. This CDR3 spans 18 amino acids. Trimming removed 1 base from V and 0 bases from J; junction bases left unmatched: 12. The CDR3 reads CASSLEVPGRGSSYEQYF. The CDR3 bases are TGTGCCAGCAGCTTAGAGGTCCCGGGGCGGGGGAGCTCCTACGAGCAGTACTTC.

The V and J genes are TRBV11-2 and TRBJ1-2; D possibly corresponds to TRBD1 (5 bases). With 5 bases removed from V and 5 bases from J, the gap between germline ends came to 18 bases. CDR3 length equals 15 residues. Per germline, CDR1 SGHAT and CDR2 FQNNGV. In DNA, the CDR3 is TGTGCCAGCAGCCCCTTTTGGCGGCAGGGATATGGCTACACCTTC. Its translation is CASSPFWRQGYGYTF.

The rearrangement links TRBV30 to TRBJ1-5; D unresolved. The germline CDR1 and CDR2 sequences are GTSNPN and SVGIG (reference sequence). The V gene lost 4 bases and the J gene lost 7 bases, with 11 bases spanning the gap. The CDR3 loop spans 12 amino acids. The CDR3 here is CAWKSGSQPQHF. In DNA, the CDR3 is TGTGCCTGGAAGTCGGGGTCCCAGCCCCAGCATTTT.

The V call is TRBV6-1, the J call TRBJ2-1; TRBD2 aligns across 7 bases. The CDR3 sequence is 11 residues long. Germline V lookup: CDR1 MNHNS, CDR2 SASEGT. V trimming: 5 bases; J trimming: 15 bases; junction bases outside the gene matches: 7. CDR3 region: CASSTGGRGFF. The CDR3 DNA reads TGTGCCAGCAGTACAGGAGGGAGGGGGTTCTTC.

The V gene is TRBV28, the J gene TRBJ2-7, with no clear D. Trimming took off 4 bases at V and 4 bases at J, with 5 bases between the two ends. This CDR3 is built from 11 residues. Germline V gene lookup returns CDR1 MDHEN and CDR2 SYDVKM. CDR3 protein: CASSSQYEQYF. CDR3 coding DNA: TGTGCCAGCAGTTCCCAATACGAGCAGTACTTC.